Each of the 13 T cell receptor beta chains below was sequenced from the same sample in a study of long-term antiretroviral therapy in people with HIV. The libraries were made with immunoSEQ v3.0 at survey level. Clones were read by immunoSEQ multiplex PCR, and TCRdb kept only the in-frame ones, dropping some. The sample has over 15,000 clones, over 65% seen once. The sample in question was unsorted PBMCs, obtained 2.1 years after starting antiretroviral therapy. These receptors all come from a man aged 40-55 years with HIV.

This clone was seen a few times. The chain recombines TRBV30 with TRBJ1-1; 7 bases align to TRBD1. Germline V gives CDR1 GTSNPN, CDR2 SVGIG (reference sequence). This CDR3 spans 11 amino acids. Germline trimming cut 5 bases from V and 7 bases from J; bases unmatched to any gene: 4. CDR3 amino acids: CAWHRTGEAFF. CDR3 nucleotide sequence: TGTGCCTGGCATCGGACAGGTGAAGCTTTCTTT.

The chain recombines TRBV4-2 with TRBJ2-1; 11 bases are a match to TRBD2. The CDR3 extends over 15 amino acids. Germline V gene lookup returns CDR1 LGHNA and CDR2 YNFKEQ. With 2 bases clipped from V and 8 bases from J, the junction kept 5 bases outside the gene matches. The CDR3 spells CASSQLSGGAYEQFF. For the CDR3, the DNA is TGTGCCAGCAGCCAACTTAGCGGGGGGGCCTATGAGCAGTTCTTC.

This clone has a handful of counts. The rearrangement links TRBV30 to TRBJ1-5; 8 nucleotides agree with TRBD1. Losses at the gene ends were 4 bases for V and 4 bases for J; bases not matched to a gene: 6. Germline-derived CDR1 and CDR2 are GTSNPN and SVGIG (reference sequence). CDR3 length: 14 residues. CDR3 DNA: TGTGCCTGGAAAGGACAGGGCCTAAATCAGCCCCAGCATTTT. It is translated as CAWKGQGLNQPQHF.

This clone was seen a single time. The chain has TRBV6-1 and TRBJ2-7; D may match TRBD1 or TRBD2 (5 bases each). The CDR3 extends over 14 amino acids. From germline, CDR1 is MNHNS and CDR2 SASEGT. V was pared by 7 bases and J by 3 bases, with 16 bases between. The CDR3 coding sequence is TGTGCCAGCAACCCGGGTGGGACGGACTACGAGCAGTACTTC. Protein sequence: CASNPGGTDYEQYF.

The chain employs TRBV2 and TRBJ2-7; 9 bases match TRBD1. The germline CDR1 and CDR2 sequences are SNHLY and FYNNEI. V trimming: 11 bases; J trimming: 6 bases; junction bases outside the gene matches: 8. The CDR3 is 12 residues long. The CDR3 spells CAGRDRAAEQYF. The DNA of the CDR3 is TGTGCCGGCCGGGACAGGGCCGCCGAGCAGTACTTC.

The chain carries TRBV5-8 and TRBJ2-2; D is unresolved. Trimming removed 1 base at V and 3 bases at J, with 10 bases between. Germline lookup yields CDR1 SGHTS and CDR2 YDEGEE. This CDR3 is 15 amino acids long. This chain's CDR3 is CASSLFAEYTGELFF. In DNA, the CDR3 is TGTGCCAGCAGCTTGTTTGCGGAGTACACCGGGGAGCTGTTTTTT. The full variable domain, rest sourced from reference TRBV5-8 and TRBJ2-2, is EAGVTQSPTHLIKTRGQQATLRCSPISGHTSVYWYQQALGLGLQFLLWYDEGEERNRGNFPPRFSGRQFPNYSSELNVNALELEDSALYLCASSLFAEYTGELFFGEGSRLTVL.

The rearrangement joins TRBV2 to TRBJ1-5; the D gene is possibly TRBD1 (6 bases). Germline loops: CDR1 SNHLY, CDR2 FYNNEI. V was clipped by 5 bases and J by 1 base, with 12 bases between them. The CDR3 is 15 residues long. DNA of the CDR3: TGTGCCAGCAGTTCCACAGGGTCGAGCAATCAGCCCCAGCATTTT. This codes for CASSSTGSSNQPQHF.

The chain is built from TRBV19 and TRBJ2-7; D is undetermined. In germline, CDR1 is LNHDA, CDR2 SQIVND (reference sequence). CDR3 length: 12 residues. Trimming removed 6 bases at V and 5 bases at J, with 11 bases between. The CDR3 spells CASRDPWNEQYF. DNA of the CDR3: TGTGCCAGTAGGGACCCATGGAACGAGCAGTACTTC.

The J gene is TRBJ2-5, the V gene TRBV30; 7 positions agree with TRBD1. The CDR3 length is 13 residues. Germline V lookup: CDR1 GTSNPN, CDR2 SVGIG (reference sequence). V shed 2 bases, J shed 5 bases, and the junction held 5 bases outside the gene matches. CDR3 nucleotide sequence: TGTGCCTGGAGTAGGGGGCGCGTTGAGACCCAGTACTTC. Encoded protein: CAWSRGRVETQYF. Using reference TRBV30 and TRBJ2-5 for the parts outside the CDR3, the full variable domain is SQTIHQWPATLVQPVGSPLSLECTVEGTSNPNLYWYRQAAGRGLQLLFYSVGIGQISSEVPQNLSASRPQDRQFILSSKKLLLSDSGFYLCAWSRGRVETQYFGPGTRLLVL.

This rearrangement joins TRBV7-9 to TRBJ2-7, with 8 nucleotides matching TRBD1. CDR1 SEHNR and CDR2 FQNEAQ come from the germline V gene (reference sequence). The CDR3 has 12 amino acids. Trimming took 7 bases from V and 3 from J; bases not matched to a gene: 2. CDR3 loop: CASTGTGYEQYF. The CDR3 DNA is TGTGCCAGCACCGGGACAGGCTACGAGCAGTACTTC.

The rearrangement links TRBV4-1 to TRBJ1-1; D unresolved. The CDR3 runs 15 residues. V lost 1 base, J lost 2 bases, and 11 bases lay in between. Germline CDR1 is MGHRA and CDR2 is YSYEKL. The CDR3 sequence: CASSQVTGRNTEAFF. The CDR3 DNA sequence: TGCGCCAGCAGCCAAGTAACGGGGAGAAACACTGAAGCTTTCTTT.

This clone was detected a few times. The chain recombines TRBV25-1 with TRBJ1-2; D call uncertain. Germline-derived CDR1 and CDR2 are MGHDK and SYGVNS. V was cut by 4 bases and J by 2 bases, with 8 bases left in between. The CDR3 covers 13 residues. The CDR3 region has the DNA TGTGCCAGCAGTGTGGCAGGCAACTATGGCTACACCTTC. Translated: CASSVAGNYGYTF.

This chain joins TRBV18 and TRBJ2-5; 7 bases map to TRBD1. CDR1 and CDR2 from the germline V gene are KGHSH and LQKENI. The trim removed 2 bases at V and 2 bases at J, leaving 5 bases unmatched. The CDR3 has 15 amino acids. CDR3 DNA sequence: TGTGCCAGCTCACCAGAGACAGGGCGGCAAGAGACCCAGTACTTC. It translates to CASSPETGRQETQYF.